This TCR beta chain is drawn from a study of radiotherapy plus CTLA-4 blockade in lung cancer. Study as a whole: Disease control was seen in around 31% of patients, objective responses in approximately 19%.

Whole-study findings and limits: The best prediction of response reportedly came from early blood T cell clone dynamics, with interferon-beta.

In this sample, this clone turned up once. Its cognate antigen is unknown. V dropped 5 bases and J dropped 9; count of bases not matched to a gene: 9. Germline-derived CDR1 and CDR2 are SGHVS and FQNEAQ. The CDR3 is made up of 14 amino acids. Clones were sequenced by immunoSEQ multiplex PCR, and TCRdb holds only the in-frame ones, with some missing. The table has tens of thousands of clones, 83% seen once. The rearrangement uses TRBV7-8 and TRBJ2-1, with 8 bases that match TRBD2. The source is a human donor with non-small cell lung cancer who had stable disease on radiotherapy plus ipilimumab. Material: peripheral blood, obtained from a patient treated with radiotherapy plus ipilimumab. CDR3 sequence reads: CASSPQTSAGEQFF. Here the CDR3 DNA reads TGTGCCAGCAGCCCCCAGACTAGCGCCGGTGAGCAGTTCTTC.